This T cell receptor (beta chain) was captured in a study of T cell changes during pregnancy in multiple sclerosis. Clones were read by immunoSEQ multiplex PCR, and TCRdb kept only the in-frame ones, dropping some. Of 100,000 or so clones listed, about 93% are singletons. V trimming: 2 bases; J trimming: 0 bases; junction bases outside the gene matches: 4. CDR3 length: 18 residues. CDR1 and CDR2 from the germline V gene are MDHEN and SYDVKM. This receptor was identified in a female donor with multiple sclerosis, enrolled in a pregnancy study. The input for sequencing was peripheral blood, taken after pregnancy. The chain recombines TRBV28 with TRBJ2-4, with TRBD2 matching over 13 bases. The DNA for the CDR3 is TGTGCCAGCAGTTTAGGGACTAGCGGGAAACTAGCCAAAAACATTCAGTACTTC. Its translation: CASSLGTSGKLAKNIQYF.